This T cell receptor beta chain was captured in a study of T-cell reconstitution after alpha-beta-depleted transplantation in children. During its preparation, the TCRbeta library received unique molecular identifiers. MiXCR, run by TCRdb on the PCR reads, gives a single entry per CDR3 protein. The repertoire holds 150,000 to 250,000 distinct CDR3 sequences, with approximately 15% as singletons. This CDR3 has 15 residues. Germline lookup yields CDR1 SGHKS and CDR2 YYEKEE (reference sequence). J lost 7 bases, V lost 4 bases, and 8 bases had no gene match. In its sample, this clonotype was seen many times.

This specimen was PBMCs from the stem cell graft donor, taken from the stem cell graft. The receptor was isolated from a human donor who donated a stem cell graft to a child with acute lymphoblastic leukemia. This chain uses TRBV5-5 with TRBJ1-6; TRBD1 matches at 7 bases. CDR3 DNA: TGTGCCAGCAGCCCCGGGACAGTGAACAATTCACCCCTCCACTTT. Translation: CASSPGTVNNSPLHF.